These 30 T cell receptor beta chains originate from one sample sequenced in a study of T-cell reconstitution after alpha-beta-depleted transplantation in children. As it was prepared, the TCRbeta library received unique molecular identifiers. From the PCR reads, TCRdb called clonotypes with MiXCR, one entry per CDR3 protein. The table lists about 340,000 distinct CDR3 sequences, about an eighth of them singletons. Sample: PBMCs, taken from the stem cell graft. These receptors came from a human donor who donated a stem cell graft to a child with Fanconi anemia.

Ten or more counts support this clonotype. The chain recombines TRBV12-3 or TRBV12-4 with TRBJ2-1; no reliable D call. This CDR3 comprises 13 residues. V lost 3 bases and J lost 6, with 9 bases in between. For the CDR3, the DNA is TGTGCCAGCAGTTTGTTTGGACCCAATGAGCAGTTCTTC. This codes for CASSLFGPNEQFF.

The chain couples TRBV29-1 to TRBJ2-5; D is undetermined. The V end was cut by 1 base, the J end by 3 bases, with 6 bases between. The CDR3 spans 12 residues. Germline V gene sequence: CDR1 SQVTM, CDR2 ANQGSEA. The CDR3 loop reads CSVEVAEETQYF. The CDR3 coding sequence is TGCAGCGTTGAAGTAGCAGAAGAGACCCAGTACTTC.

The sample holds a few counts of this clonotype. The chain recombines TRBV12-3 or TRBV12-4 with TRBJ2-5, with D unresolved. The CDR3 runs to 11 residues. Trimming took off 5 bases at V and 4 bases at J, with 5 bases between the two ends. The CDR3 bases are TGTGCCAGCAGTCACCGAGAGACCCAGTACTTC. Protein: CASSHRETQYF.

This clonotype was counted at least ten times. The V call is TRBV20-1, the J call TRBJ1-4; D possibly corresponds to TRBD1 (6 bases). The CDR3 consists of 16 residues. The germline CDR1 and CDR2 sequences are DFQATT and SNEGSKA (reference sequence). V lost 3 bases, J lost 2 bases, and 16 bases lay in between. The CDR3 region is CSASLGGAGTNEKLFF. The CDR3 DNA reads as TGCAGTGCTAGCCTGGGGGGCGCGGGGACTAATGAAAAACTGTTTTTT.

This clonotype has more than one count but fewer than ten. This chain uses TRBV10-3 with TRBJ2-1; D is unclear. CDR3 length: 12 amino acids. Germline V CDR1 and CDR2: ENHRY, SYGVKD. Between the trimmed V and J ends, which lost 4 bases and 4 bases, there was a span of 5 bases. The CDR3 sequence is CAISGQYNEQFF. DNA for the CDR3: TGTGCCATCAGTGGCCAATACAATGAGCAGTTCTTC.

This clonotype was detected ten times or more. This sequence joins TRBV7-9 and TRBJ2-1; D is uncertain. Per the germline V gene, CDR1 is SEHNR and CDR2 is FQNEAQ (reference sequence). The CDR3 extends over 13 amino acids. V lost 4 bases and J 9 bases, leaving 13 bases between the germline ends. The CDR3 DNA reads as TGTGCCAGCAGCTACGACCCCAGGACTGAGCAGTTCTTC. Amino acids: CASSYDPRTEQFF.

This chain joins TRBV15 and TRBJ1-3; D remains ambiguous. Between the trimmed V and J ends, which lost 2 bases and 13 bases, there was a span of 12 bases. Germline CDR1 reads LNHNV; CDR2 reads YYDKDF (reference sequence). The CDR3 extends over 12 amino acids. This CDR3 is CATSRSGAPIYF. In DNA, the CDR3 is TGTGCCACCAGCAGATCGGGTGCTCCAATATATTTT.

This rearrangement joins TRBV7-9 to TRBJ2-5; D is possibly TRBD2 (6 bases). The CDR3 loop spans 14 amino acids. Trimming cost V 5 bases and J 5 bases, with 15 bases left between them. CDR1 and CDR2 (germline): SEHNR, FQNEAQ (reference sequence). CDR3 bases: TGTGCCAGCAGCCAGGACTCGGGAGTTGAGACCCAGTACTTC. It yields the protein CASSQDSGVETQYF. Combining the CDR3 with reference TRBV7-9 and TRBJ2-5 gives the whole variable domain DTGVSQNPRHKITKRGQNVTFRCDPISEHNRLYWYRQTLGQGPEFLTYFQNEAQLEKSRLLSDRFSAERPKGSFSTLEIQRTEQGDSAMYLCASSQDSGVETQYFGPGTRLLVL.

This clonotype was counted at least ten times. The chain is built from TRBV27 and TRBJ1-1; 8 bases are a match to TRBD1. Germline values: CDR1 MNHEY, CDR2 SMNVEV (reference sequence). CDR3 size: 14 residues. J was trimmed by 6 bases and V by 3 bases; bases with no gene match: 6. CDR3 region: CASSLDRDRAEAFF. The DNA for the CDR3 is TGTGCCAGCAGTTTGGACAGGGATCGGGCTGAAGCTTTCTTT.

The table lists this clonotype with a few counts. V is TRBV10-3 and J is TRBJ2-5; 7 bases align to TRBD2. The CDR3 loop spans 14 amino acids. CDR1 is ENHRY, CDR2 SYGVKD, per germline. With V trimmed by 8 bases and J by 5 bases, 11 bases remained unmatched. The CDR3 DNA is TGTGCCATCGCTAGCGGAGGGAGGAGGGAGACCCAGTACTTC. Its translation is CAIASGGRRETQYF.

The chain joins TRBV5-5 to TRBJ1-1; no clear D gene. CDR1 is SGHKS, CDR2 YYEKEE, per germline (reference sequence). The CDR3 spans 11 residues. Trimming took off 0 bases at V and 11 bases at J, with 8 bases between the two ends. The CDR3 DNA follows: TGTGCCAGCAGCTTGGAGGAAGGGGCTTTCTTT. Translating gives CASSLEEGAFF.

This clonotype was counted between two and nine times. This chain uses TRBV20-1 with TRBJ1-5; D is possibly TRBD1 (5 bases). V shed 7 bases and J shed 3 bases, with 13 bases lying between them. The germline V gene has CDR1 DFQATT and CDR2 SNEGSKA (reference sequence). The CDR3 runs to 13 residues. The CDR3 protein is CSGEQGPNQPQHF. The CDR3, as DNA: TGCAGTGGGGAGCAGGGTCCCAATCAGCCCCAGCATTTT.

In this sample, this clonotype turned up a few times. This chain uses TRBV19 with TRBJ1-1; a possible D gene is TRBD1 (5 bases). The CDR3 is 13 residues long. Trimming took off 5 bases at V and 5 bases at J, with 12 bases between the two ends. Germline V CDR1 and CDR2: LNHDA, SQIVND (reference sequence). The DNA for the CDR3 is TGTGCCAGTAGTCCTACACGGGGGACTGAAGCTTTCTTT. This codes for CASSPTRGTEAFF.

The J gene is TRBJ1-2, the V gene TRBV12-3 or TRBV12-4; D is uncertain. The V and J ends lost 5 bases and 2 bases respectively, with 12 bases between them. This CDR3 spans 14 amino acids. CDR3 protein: CASSPFGENYGYTF. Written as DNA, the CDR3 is TGTGCCAGCAGTCCGTTTGGGGAGAACTATGGCTACACCTTC.

The CDR3 loop reads CASSTGLAREETQYF. CDR3 in DNA: TGTGCCAGCAGCACGGGACTAGCGCGGGAAGAGACCCAGTACTTC. The chain carries TRBV7-2 and TRBJ2-5; 10 positions agree with TRBD2. Germline assignment: CDR1 SGHTA and CDR2 FQGNSA. The V and J ends lost 5 bases and 3 bases, in that order; junction bases with no gene match: 6. This CDR3 has 15 amino acids.

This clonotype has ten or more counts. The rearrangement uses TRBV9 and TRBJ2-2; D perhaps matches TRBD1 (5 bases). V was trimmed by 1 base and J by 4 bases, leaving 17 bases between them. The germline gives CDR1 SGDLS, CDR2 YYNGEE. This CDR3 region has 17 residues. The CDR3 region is CASSVFAEPQGTGELFF. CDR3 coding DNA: TGTGCCAGCAGCGTATTCGCGGAACCTCAGGGCACCGGGGAGCTGTTTTTT. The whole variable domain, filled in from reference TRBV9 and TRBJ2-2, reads DSGVTQTPKHLITATGQRVTLRCSPRSGDLSVYWYQQSLDQGLQFLIQYYNGEERAKGNILERFSAQQFPDLHSELNLSSLELGDSALYFCASSVFAEPQGTGELFFGEGSRLTVL.

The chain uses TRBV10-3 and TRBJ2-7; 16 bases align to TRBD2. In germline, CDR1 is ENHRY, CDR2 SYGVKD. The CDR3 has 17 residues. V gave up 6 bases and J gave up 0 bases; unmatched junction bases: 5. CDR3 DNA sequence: TGTGCCATCAGCCCAGGGACTAGCGGGGGGGCCTCCTACGAGCAGTACTTC. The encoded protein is CAISPGTSGGASYEQYF.

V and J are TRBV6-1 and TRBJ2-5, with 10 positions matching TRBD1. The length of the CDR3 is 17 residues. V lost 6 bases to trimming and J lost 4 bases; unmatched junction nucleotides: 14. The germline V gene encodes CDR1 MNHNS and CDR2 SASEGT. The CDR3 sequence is CASRDRGDLRFRETQYF. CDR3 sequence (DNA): TGTGCCAGCAGGGACAGGGGGGACCTTCGATTTCGAGAGACCCAGTACTTC.

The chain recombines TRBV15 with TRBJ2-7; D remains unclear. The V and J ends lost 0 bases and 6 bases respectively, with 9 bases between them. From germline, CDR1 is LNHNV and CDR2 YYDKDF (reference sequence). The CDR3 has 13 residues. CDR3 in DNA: TGTGCCACCAGCAGAGACCCCGGGCTCGAGCAGTACGTC. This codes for CATSRDPGLEQYV.

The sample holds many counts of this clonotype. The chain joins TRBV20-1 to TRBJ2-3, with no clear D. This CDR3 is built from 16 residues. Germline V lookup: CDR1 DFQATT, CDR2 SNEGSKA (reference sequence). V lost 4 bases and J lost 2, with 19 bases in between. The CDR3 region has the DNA TGCAGTGCTAAAGCTCTCATGGCCTTGCCCACAGATACGCAGTATTTT. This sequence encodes CSAKALMALPTDTQYF.

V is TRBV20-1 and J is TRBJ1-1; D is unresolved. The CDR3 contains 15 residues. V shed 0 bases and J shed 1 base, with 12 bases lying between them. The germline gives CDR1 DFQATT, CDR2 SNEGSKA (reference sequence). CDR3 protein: CSARDFDVPNTEAFF. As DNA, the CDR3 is TGCAGTGCTAGAGATTTTGATGTCCCGAACACTGAAGCTTTCTTT.

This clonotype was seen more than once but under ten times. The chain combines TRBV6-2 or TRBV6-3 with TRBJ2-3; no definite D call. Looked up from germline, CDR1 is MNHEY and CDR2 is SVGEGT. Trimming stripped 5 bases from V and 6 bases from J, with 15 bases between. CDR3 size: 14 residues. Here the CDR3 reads CASSPTVAPDTQYF. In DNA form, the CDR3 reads TGTGCCAGCAGTCCGACGGTGGCCCCCGATACGCAGTATTTT.

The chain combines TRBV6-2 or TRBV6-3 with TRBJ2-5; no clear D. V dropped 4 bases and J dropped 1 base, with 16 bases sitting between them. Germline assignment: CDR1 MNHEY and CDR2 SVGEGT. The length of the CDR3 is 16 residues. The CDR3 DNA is TGTGCCAGCAGTTCTGCCTCCAACGGTCTCCAAGAGACCCAGTACTTC. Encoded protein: CASSSASNGLQETQYF.

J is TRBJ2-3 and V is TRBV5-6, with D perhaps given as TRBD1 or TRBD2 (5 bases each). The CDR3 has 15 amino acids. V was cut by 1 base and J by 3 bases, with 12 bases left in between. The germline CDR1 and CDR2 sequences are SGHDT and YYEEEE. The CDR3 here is CASSLKGSRTDTQYF. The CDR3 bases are TGTGCCAGCAGCTTGAAGGGGAGTAGGACAGATACGCAGTATTTT.

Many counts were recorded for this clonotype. This chain's CDR3 is CASSPSGAGETQYF. The CDR3 DNA reads as TGTGCCAGCAGCCCCTCCGGGGCAGGAGAGACCCAGTACTTC. The rearrangement uses TRBV12-3 or TRBV12-4 and TRBJ2-5; possibly TRBD1 or TRBD2 for D (5 bases each). The V end was cut by 6 bases, the J end by 4 bases, with 15 bases between. This CDR3 is 14 amino acids long.

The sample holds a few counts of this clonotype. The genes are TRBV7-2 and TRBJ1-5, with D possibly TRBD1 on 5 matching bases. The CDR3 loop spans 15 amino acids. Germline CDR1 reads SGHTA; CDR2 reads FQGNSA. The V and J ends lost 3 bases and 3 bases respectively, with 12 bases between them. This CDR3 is CASSFGQGYNQPQHF. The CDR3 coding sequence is TGTGCCAGCAGCTTCGGGCAGGGATACAATCAGCCCCAGCATTTT.

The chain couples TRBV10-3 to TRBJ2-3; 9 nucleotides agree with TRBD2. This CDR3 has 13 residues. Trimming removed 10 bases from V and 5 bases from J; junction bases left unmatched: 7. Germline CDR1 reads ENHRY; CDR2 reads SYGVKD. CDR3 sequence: CATRGGDGDTQYF. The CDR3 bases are TGTGCCACGCGGGGGGGGGACGGAGATACGCAGTATTTT.

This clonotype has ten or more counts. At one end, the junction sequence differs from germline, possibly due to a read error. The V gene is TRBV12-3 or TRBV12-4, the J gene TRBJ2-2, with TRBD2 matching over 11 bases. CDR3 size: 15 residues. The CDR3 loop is CASSVAGGLTGELFF. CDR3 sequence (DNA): TGTGCCAGCAGTGTAGCGGGGGGGCTCACCGGGGAGCTGTTTTTT.

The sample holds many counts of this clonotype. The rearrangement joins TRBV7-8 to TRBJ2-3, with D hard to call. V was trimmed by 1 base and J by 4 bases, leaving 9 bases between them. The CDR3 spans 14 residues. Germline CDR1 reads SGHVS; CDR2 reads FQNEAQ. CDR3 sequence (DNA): TGTGCCAGCAGCTTAGAGGGTCGCGCAGATACGCAGTATTTT. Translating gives CASSLEGRADTQYF.

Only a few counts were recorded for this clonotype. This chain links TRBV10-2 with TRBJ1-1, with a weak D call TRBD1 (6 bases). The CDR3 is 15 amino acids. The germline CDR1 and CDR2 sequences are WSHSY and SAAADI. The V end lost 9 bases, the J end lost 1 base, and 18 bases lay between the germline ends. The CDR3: CASLVGGAGNTEAFF. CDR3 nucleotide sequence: TGCGCCAGTCTAGTAGGGGGAGCGGGGAACACTGAAGCTTTCTTT.